The source of this TCR beta chain is a study of cytomegalovirus exposure and HLA in healthy donors. PCR was performed using 60 Vbeta and 13 Jbeta primers. TCRdb's table, derived via immunoSEQ multiplex PCR, lists solely in-frame clones and lacks some. The sample has 120,000 or so clones, roughly 15% seen once; the top ten hold roughly 2.7%. The CDR3 is 12 residues long. Germline V gives CDR1 MNHEY, CDR2 SMNVEV (reference sequence). V shed 8 bases and J shed 2 bases, with 9 bases lying between them. The chain is built from TRBV27 and TRBJ2-5; no firm D call. This clonotype originated in a female donor in good health and CMV-seropositive. What was sequenced was PBMCs. The CDR3 coding sequence is TGTGCCAGCCGATCGGAGCAAGAGACCCAGTACTTC. Translated: CASRSEQETQYF.